Shown below are 11 T cell receptor beta chains from a single sample sequenced in a study of T cell responses to AZD1222 COVID-19 vaccine. The table came from immunoSEQ multiplex PCR; TCRdb's copy has only in-frame clones and leaves some out. The sample lists 250,000 or so clones; 90% to 95% were seen once. Sequencing was performed on peripheral blood, taken on day 0 of AZD1222 vaccination. The receptors derive from an adult in good health.

This clone was seen just once. The genes are TRBV5-4 and TRBJ2-7; 11 bases match TRBD1. The trim removed 0 bases at V and 5 bases at J, leaving 4 bases unmatched. CDR3 size: 15 residues. In germline, CDR1 is SGHNT, CDR2 YYREEE (reference sequence). CDR3 loop: CASSLAGQGVHEQYF. The CDR3 DNA is TGTGCCAGCAGCTTGGCGGGACAGGGGGTCCACGAGCAGTACTTC.

This chain links TRBV7-9 with TRBJ1-2; 8 nucleotides match TRBD1. Trimming took 7 bases from V and 4 from J; bases not matched to a gene: 8. This CDR3 has 14 amino acids. Germline V CDR1 and CDR2: SEHNR, FQNEAQ (reference sequence). CDR3 amino acids: CASNDRGGGYGYTF. CDR3 sequence (DNA): TGTGCCAGCAACGACAGGGGTGGCGGCTATGGCTACACCTTC.

DNA for the CDR3: TGTGCCACCAGCGCGCCGTCCGAGGAGCAGTTCTTC. This sequence encodes CATSAPSEEQFF. The chain combines TRBV15 with TRBJ2-1; D is undetermined. The CDR3 spans 12 residues. Germline values: CDR1 LNHNV, CDR2 YYDKDF (reference sequence). Trimming shortened V by 5 bases and J by 10 bases, and 12 bases separated the two germline ends.

Remarks on this clone: In the same sample, other DNA sequences code for this CDR3. This chain connects TRBV3-1 (or the pseudogene TRBV3-2) to TRBJ2-5, with unresolved D. Trimming took off 1 base at V and 5 bases at J, with 5 bases between the two ends. Germline CDR1 is LGHDT and CDR2 is YNNKEL (reference sequence). CDR3 length: 12 amino acids. The CDR3 bases are TGTGCCAGCAGCCAAGTACGGGAGACCCAGTACTTC. Its translation: CASSQVRETQYF.

V usage is TRBV6-5 and J usage is TRBJ1-4; D is ambiguous. The V gene's germline CDR1 is MNHEY and CDR2 SVGAGI. There are 13 residues in the CDR3. Trimming removed 2 bases from V and 7 bases from J, with 8 bases in between. In DNA, the CDR3 is TGTGCCAGCAGTTACGGGCAGAGTGAAAAACTGTTTTTT. This encodes CASSYGQSEKLFF.

The chain links TRBV1 to TRBJ2-7; the listed D gene, TRBD2, was not tested against the DNA. TRBV1 is labeled a pseudogene. The length of the CDR3 is 13 residues. The CDR3 protein is CTSSPSAYGEQYF. CDR3 DNA sequence: TGCACCAGCAGTCCCAGCGCGTACGGCGAGCAGTACTTC.

This clone was detected only once. The V call is TRBV19, the J call TRBJ2-2, with TRBD2 as a possible D gene (5 bases). The V and J ends lost 7 bases and 4 bases respectively, with 19 bases between them. Germline CDR1 and CDR2: LNHDA and SQIVND (reference sequence). This CDR3 is 16 amino acids long. The CDR3 DNA sequence: TGTGCCAGTAATCCCCAGAGAGGGTGGAGCACCGGGGAGCTGTTTTTT. Its translation: CASNPQRGWSTGELFF.

The rearrangement links TRBV28 to TRBJ1-6; 8 nucleotides align to TRBD1. This CDR3 contains 15 residues. Trimming at V came to 5 bases and at J to 6 bases, leaving 6 bases not matched to a gene. Germline V gene sequence: CDR1 MDHEN, CDR2 SYDVKM. CDR3 bases: TGTGCCAGCAGTCCCAGGGGGCGAGGTAATTCACCCCTCCACTTT. Its translation: CASSPRGRGNSPLHF.

V and J are TRBV5-4 and TRBJ2-7; D gene uncertain. Trimming pared 0 bases from V and 4 bases from J, leaving 5 bases between. The length of the CDR3 is 12 residues. From germline, CDR1 is SGHNT and CDR2 YYREEE (reference sequence). CDR3 nucleotide sequence: TGTGCCAGCAGCTTGGGGGGTTACGAGCAGTACTTC. Amino acids: CASSLGGYEQYF.

This rearrangement joins TRBV7-2 to TRBJ2-7, with 8 bases identical to TRBD2. The germline V gene has CDR1 SGHTA and CDR2 FQGNSA. The length of the CDR3 is 17 residues. Unmatched junction bases numbered 11, after V lost 4 bases and J lost 0 bases. The CDR3 DNA reads TGTGCCAGCAGCTCCGGGGGGGAAGGGCCCCACTCCTACGAGCAGTACTTC. Translation: CASSSGGEGPHSYEQYF. Using reference TRBV7-2 and TRBJ2-7 for the parts outside the CDR3, the full variable domain is GAGVSQSPSNKVTEKGKDVELRCDPISGHTALYWYRQSLGQGLEFLIYFQGNSAPDKSGLPSDRFSAERTGGSVSTLTIQRTQQEDSAVYLCASSSGGEGPHSYEQYFGPGTRLTVT.

The gene calls are TRBV6-1 and TRBJ2-3; maybe TRBD1 (6 bases). The length of the CDR3 is 13 residues. V gave up 9 bases and J gave up 3 bases, with 13 bases separating them. Germline V gives CDR1 MNHNS, CDR2 SASEGT. Here the CDR3 reads CASRTARTDTQYF. The CDR3 DNA reads as TGTGCCAGTAGGACAGCCCGAACAGATACGCAGTATTTT.